This TCR beta chain was recovered during a study of PD-1 blockade in classical Hodgkin lymphoma. Profiling relied on immunoSEQ multiplex PCR, and the TCRdb table lists in-frame clones only, not all of them. The sample lists roughly 31,000 clones, about 89% occurring once. In the case of this clone: Its matching antigen is unknown.

This CDR3 spans 12 amino acids. Germline assignment: CDR1 SGHTA and CDR2 FQGNSA. With 5 bases removed from V and 8 bases from J, the gap between germline ends came to 10 bases. Study-level points and caveats: TCR diversity at baseline was reported to be reduced in newly diagnosed patients relative to healthy donors. Possibly reflecting disease activity or prior therapy, repertoire differences have causes that remain undefined.

Time point here: newly diagnosed, previously untreated cHL patient sample. Magnetic negative selection served to purify CD4+ T cells out of PBMCs that had been thawed. Newly diagnosed, untreated classical Hodgkin lymphoma PBMCs served as comparison. The chain is built from TRBV7-2 and TRBJ2-4; possibly TRBD2 for D (6 bases). This clonotype originated in a human donor with classical Hodgkin lymphoma. The sequencing input was CD4+ T cells from blood. The CDR3 nucleotides read TGTGCCAGCAGCCCGGGACTTGACATTCAGTACTTC. Translation: CASSPGLDIQYF.